This T cell receptor beta chain was captured by sequencing in a study of shared clonotypes between healthy human individuals. Looking at the study overall: Aged 18 to 49, the donors were a couple of women and a few men.

Sequenced by immunoSEQ multiplex PCR; TCRdb stores in-frame clones only, minus some. The sample shows 2 million or so clones, approximately 94% of them seen only once. Selected positively for CCR7 and CD45RO-negative, naive CD8 cells excluded terminally differentiated effector memory CD45RA+ cells. The source is a man younger than 35 in good health. Material: naive CD8+ T cells sorted from blood.

CDR3: CASGLPTPGSGRPKETQYF. The CDR3 bases are TGTGCTAGTGGTTTGCCCACGCCCGGTAGCGGGAGGCCCAAAGAGACCCAGTACTTC. The V and J genes are TRBV12-5 and TRBJ2-5; 10 nucleotides align to TRBD2. Per germline, CDR1 LGHNT and CDR2 FRNRAP. J gave up 3 bases and V 2 bases, and 15 bases lay outside the gene matches. The CDR3 length is 19 residues.